This TCR beta chain came from a study of tumor-infiltrating lymphocytes in localized non-small cell lung cancer. In the study overall: Some samples were collected after neoadjuvant chemotherapy; smokers, never-smokers and several histologies were included. Resected tumor was paired with non-adjacent uninvolved lung from the same patient. Study observations and caveats: IM1 and IM2 tumors showed no difference in T-cell fraction.

CDR3 length: 13 amino acids. Trimming took off 6 bases at V and 3 bases at J, with 8 bases between the two ends. The germline gives CDR1 SNHLY, CDR2 FYNNEI. The protocol was immunoSEQ multiplex PCR, while the TCRdb copy is restricted to in-frame clones and leaves out a portion. The data hold over 6,500 clones, with over 65% observed a single time. Comments on this clone: Antigen: not known.

The source of this sequence is a human donor with non-small cell lung cancer. Sequenced: uninvolved lung tissue not adjacent to the tumor. This chain joins TRBV2 and TRBJ2-2; D uncertain. The CDR3 nucleotides are TGTGCCAGCAGAAAGTTAGACACCGGGGAGCTGTTTTTT. This translates into CASRKLDTGELFF.